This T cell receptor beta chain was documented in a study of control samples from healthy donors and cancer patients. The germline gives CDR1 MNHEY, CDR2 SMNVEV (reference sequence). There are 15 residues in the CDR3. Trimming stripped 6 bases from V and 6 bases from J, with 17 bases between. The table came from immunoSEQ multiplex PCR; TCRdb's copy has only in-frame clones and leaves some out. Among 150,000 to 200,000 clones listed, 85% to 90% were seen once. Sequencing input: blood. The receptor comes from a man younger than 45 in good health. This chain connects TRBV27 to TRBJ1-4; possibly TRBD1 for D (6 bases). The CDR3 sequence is CASSPGGELDEKLFF. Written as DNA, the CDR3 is TGTGCCAGCAGCCCGGGGGGCGAATTAGATGAAAAACTGTTTTTT.